This is a list of T cell receptor beta chains from one sample in a study of CD8 T cells in ankylosing spondylitis. TCRdb re-analysed the 5' RACE reads in MiXCR, keeping a single row per CDR3 protein. This sample yields approximately 100,000 distinct CDR3 sequences, of which almost 8.5% are seen a single time; nearly 10% belongs to the top ten. Material for sequencing was blood, either unsorted or a sorted T cell fraction (not recorded which). Receptor source: a male donor with ankylosing spondylitis or in good health (not recorded which). CDR3s include the opening cysteine and the closing phenylalanine or tryptophan. Fields, in order: CDR3 DNA, CDR3 protein, J gene, D gene, clone size, V gene. D genes are given only for firm matches. Part of the rows lack a size; the others show once, few, many or a class for expanded clones.

CDR3 DNA: TGTGCTAGTGGTCCAACACAGGGGGACAACTACGAGCAGTACTTC
CDR3 protein: CASGPTQGDNYEQYF
J gene: TRBJ2-7
D gene: TRBD1
clone size: many
V gene: TRBV12-5

CDR3 DNA: TGTGCCACCACCGATCGGGGGGTCGACGAGCAGTACTTC
CDR3 protein: CATTDRGVDEQYF
J gene: TRBJ2-7
D gene: TRBD2
clone size: many
V gene: TRBV24-1

CDR3 DNA: TGTGCCAGCTCACCACCCCAGGGGGTTTACAATGAGCAGTTCTTC
CDR3 protein: CASSPPQGVYNEQFF
J gene: TRBJ2-1
D gene: TRBD1
clone size: many
V gene: TRBV18

CDR3 DNA: TGTGCCATCAGTGAGAACGACCGCCAGTTCTTC
CDR3 protein: CAISENDRQFF
J gene: TRBJ2-1
D gene: NA
clone size: many
V gene: TRBV10-3

CDR3 DNA: TGTGCCAGCAGCTTAGCCGTCAATCAGCCCCAGCATTTT
CDR3 protein: CASSLAVNQPQHF
J gene: TRBJ1-5
D gene: NA
clone size: few
V gene: TRBV7-2

CDR3 DNA: TGTGCCAGCAGTTACTCGTTGCTGGGCACAGATACGCAGTATTTT
CDR3 protein: CASSYSLLGTDTQYF
J gene: TRBJ2-3
D gene: NA
clone size: NA
V gene: TRBV6-5

CDR3 DNA: TGCAGTGCTAGTCCCCGCGCGGGAGGGCCTAATGAGCAGTTCTTC
CDR3 protein: CSASPRAGGPNEQFF
J gene: TRBJ2-1
D gene: TRBD2
clone size: few
V gene: TRBV20-1

CDR3 DNA: TGTGCCAGCTCACCGGAAGGGACTGAAGCTTTCTTT
CDR3 protein: CASSPEGTEAFF
J gene: TRBJ1-1
D gene: NA
clone size: many
V gene: TRBV18

CDR3 DNA: TGCGCCAGCAGCCAAGATATGGGGACAGATACGCAGTATTTT
CDR3 protein: CASSQDMGTDTQYF
J gene: TRBJ2-3
D gene: NA
clone size: many
V gene: TRBV4-3

CDR3 DNA: TGTGCCAGCAGCCAAGGGGACAGGGTTGTCCAGCCCCAGCATTTT
CDR3 protein: CASSQGDRVVQPQHF
J gene: TRBJ1-5
D gene: TRBD1
clone size: many
V gene: TRBV3-1

CDR3 DNA: TGTGCCATGGGCCCCGGGGGCCCCGGGGAGCTGTTTTTT
CDR3 protein: CAMGPGGPGELFF
J gene: TRBJ2-2
D gene: NA
clone size: NA
V gene: TRBV5-7

CDR3 DNA: TGTGCCAGCAGTTTATCGGGCGTAAGAGTCGAGCAGTACTTC
CDR3 protein: CASSLSGVRVEQYF
J gene: TRBJ2-7
D gene: NA
clone size: NA
V gene: TRBV12-3/TRBV12-4

CDR3 DNA: TGCAGCGCCGACAGGGATCTCACTGAAGCTTTCTTT
CDR3 protein: CSADRDLTEAFF
J gene: TRBJ1-1
D gene: TRBD1
clone size: NA
V gene: TRBV29-1

CDR3 DNA: TGTGCCAGCCAACCACTAGCGGGGGGTCTCAATGAGCAGTTCTTC
CDR3 protein: CASQPLAGGLNEQFF
J gene: TRBJ2-1
D gene: TRBD2
clone size: many
V gene: TRBV19

CDR3 DNA: TGTGCCACCAGTGATTCGGATAGCCGATCCTACAATGAGCAGTTCTTC
CDR3 protein: CATSDSDSRSYNEQFF
J gene: TRBJ2-1
D gene: NA
clone size: many
V gene: TRBV24-1

CDR3 DNA: TGTGCCAGCAGTGGGGATCGGGGTTCCTACAATGAGCAGTTCTTC
CDR3 protein: CASSGDRGSYNEQFF
J gene: TRBJ2-1
D gene: NA
clone size: many
V gene: TRBV2

CDR3 DNA: TGCAGCGTCAGGGACTTAAAGTCCTACAATGAGCAGTTCTTC
CDR3 protein: CSVRDLKSYNEQFF
J gene: TRBJ2-1
D gene: NA
clone size: many
V gene: TRBV29-1

CDR3 DNA: TGCAGTGCTAACGTCAGGTCCCTGGGATCAGATACGCAGTATTTT
CDR3 protein: CSANVRSLGSDTQYF
J gene: TRBJ2-3
D gene: NA
clone size: many
V gene: TRBV20-1

CDR3 DNA: TGCAGTGCCCCAGAGGTAGCTAGCGGTAGCACAGATACGCAGTATTTT
CDR3 protein: CSAPEVASGSTDTQYF
J gene: TRBJ2-3
D gene: TRBD2
clone size: many
V gene: TRBV20-1

CDR3 DNA: TGCAGTGCTAGTGCTTCTCTGTCAAGCGGGGACGTTAATGAGCAGTTCTTC
CDR3 protein: CSASASLSSGDVNEQFF
J gene: TRBJ2-1
D gene: TRBD2
clone size: many
V gene: TRBV20-1

CDR3 DNA: TGTGCTTCCCAAGGGGGCGTGGAGACCCAGTACTTC
CDR3 protein: CASQGGVETQYF
J gene: TRBJ2-5
D gene: TRBD1
clone size: NA
V gene: TRBV12-5

CDR3 DNA: TGTGCCAGCAGCCCCCTGGCGGGGGGCACAGATACGCAGTATTTT
CDR3 protein: CASSPLAGGTDTQYF
J gene: TRBJ2-3
D gene: TRBD2
clone size: many
V gene: TRBV7-6

CDR3 DNA: TGTGCCAGCAGCTTATCAGCTCCCAGGGGGCTAAGGGCAACTAATGAAAAACTGTTTTTT
CDR3 protein: CASSLSAPRGLRATNEKLFF
J gene: TRBJ1-4
D gene: TRBD1
clone size: many
V gene: TRBV11-1

CDR3 DNA: TGTGCCAGCAGCTCTTCTAGCGGATTGGGGGTGGGGACGCAGTATTTT
CDR3 protein: CASSSSSGLGVGTQYF
J gene: TRBJ2-3
D gene: TRBD2
clone size: many
V gene: TRBV11-2

CDR3 DNA: TGTGCCTGGACGAAGATATTGGGGGAGGGGACCTATGGCTACACCTTC
CDR3 protein: CAWTKILGEGTYGYTF
J gene: TRBJ1-2
D gene: NA
clone size: few
V gene: TRBV30

CDR3 DNA: TGTGCCAGCAGCTCTGTCGGCACAGATACGCAGTATTTT
CDR3 protein: CASSSVGTDTQYF
J gene: TRBJ2-3
D gene: NA
clone size: many
V gene: TRBV5-6